This T cell receptor beta chain was identified during a study of blood T cell repertoires in COVID-19. Study overall: Material from acute and convalescent COVID-19 was sourced from the United States, Italy and Spain. In each case, the material was cDNA or gDNA derived from T cells, B-cell-depleted T cells, or PBMCs.

Germline lookup yields CDR1 SGHRS and CDR2 YFSETQ. CDR3 size: 15 residues. V lost 0 bases and J 0 bases, leaving 7 bases between the germline ends. Original processing notes: Estimation of nucleated cell counts was performed using reference gene primer amplification. This table comes from immunoSEQ multiplex PCR, and its TCRdb copy is limited to in-frame clones, with some not included. The DNA was the basis for D and trimming; V, J and clone size are from that table. Of around 310,000 clones listed, 85% to 90% are singletons. Sequences were obtained from peripheral blood. The chain joins TRBV5-1 to TRBJ1-3, with D tentatively TRBD1 (5 bases). The sequence derives from a woman aged 50 to 65 with active or convalescent COVID-19. The CDR3 is CASSLGQFSGNTIYF. The CDR3 DNA is TGCGCCAGCAGCTTGGGACAGTTCTCTGGAAACACCATATATTTT.